These 24 T cell receptor beta chains originate from one sample sequenced in a study of sequential checkpoint blockade in melanoma (dated by TCRdb to the late 2010s). Taken with the paper, the label for treatment or condition translates to: randomized to nivolumab then ipilimumab (arm A) or the reverse (arm B). Library construction relied on the immunoSEQ multiplex PCR assay. TCRdb retrieved this table from immuneACCESS and kept in-frame rearrangements only. Not all clones are present; in checked studies, unresolved V genes account for under half, and no reason is known for the remainder. The sample profile shows approximately 31,000 clones; around 88% of them were found once. The leading ten clones occupy over 20% of the sample. The sequences come from CD8+ T cells sorted from blood (inferred from file names), collected from a patient given nivolumab and ipilimumab in sequence. The receptors stem from a human donor with melanoma.

The CDR3 loop reads CASSSDRAVQPQHF. The CDR3 bases are TGTGCCAGCAGTTCGGACAGGGCGGTTCAGCCCCAGCATTTT. This chain joins TRBV27 and TRBJ1-5, with 8 bases matching TRBD1. CDR1 is MNHEY and CDR2 is SMNVEV in the germline V gene (reference sequence). This CDR3 contains 14 residues. The trim removed 4 bases at V and 6 bases at J, leaving 5 bases unmatched.

This chain connects TRBV2 to TRBJ2-3; 16 bases line up with TRBD2. The V and J ends lost 6 bases and 1 base, in that order; junction bases with no gene match: 10. CDR3 length: 19 amino acids. From germline, CDR1 is SNHLY and CDR2 FYNNEI. CDR3 amino acids: CASRGEGTSGGARTDTQYF. CDR3 bases: TGTGCCAGCAGAGGAGAGGGGACTAGCGGGGGGGCACGCACAGATACGCAGTATTTT.

V usage is TRBV28 and J usage is TRBJ2-7; no clear D. Deletions cut 6 bases from V and 3 bases from J, with 15 bases between. CDR3 size: 14 residues. CDR1 and CDR2 from the germline V gene are MDHEN and SYDVKM. The DNA for the CDR3 is TGTGCCAGCAGCTATTCGGGTCCCGTCTACGAGCAGTACTTC. It yields the protein CASSYSGPVYEQYF.

The table lists this clone with a count of one. V usage is TRBV11-2 and J usage is TRBJ2-1; D is possibly TRBD1 (7 bases). The germline CDR1 and CDR2 sequences are SGHAT and FQNNGV. V lost 5 bases and J 10 bases, leaving 12 bases between the germline ends. CDR3 length: 12 residues. The CDR3 coding sequence is TGTGCCAGCAGCCCAGGGGGGACAGAGCAGTTCTTC. The encoded protein is CASSPGGTEQFF.

The CDR3 loop reads CASSQDGGYEQFF. In DNA form, the CDR3 reads TGCGCCAGCAGCCAAGATGGAGGGTATGAGCAGTTCTTC. This rearrangement joins TRBV4-3 to TRBJ2-1; a weak D match, TRBD2 (6 bases). V lost 0 bases and J 8 bases, leaving 8 bases between the germline ends. The CDR3 sequence is 13 residues long. Germline loops: CDR1 LGHNA, CDR2 YSLEER.

The chain links TRBV5-3 to TRBJ2-2; TRBD2 agrees at 16 bases. TRBV5-3 is known as an ORF, though its function is uncertain. With V trimmed by 0 bases and J by 4 bases, 9 bases remained unmatched. The CDR3 totals 20 residues. CDR3 sequence reads: CARSLESGTSGRVLTGELFF. The CDR3 bases are TGTGCCAGAAGCTTGGAGAGCGGGACTAGCGGGAGGGTACTCACCGGGGAGCTGTTTTTT.

This clone showed up just once. The rearrangement uses TRBV4-1 and TRBJ2-1, with a possible D match to TRBD2 (6 bases). There are 16 residues in the CDR3. V lost 1 base to trimming and J lost 10 bases, with 20 bases between them. CDR1 and CDR2 from the germline V gene are MGHRA and YSYEKL. The CDR3 loop reads CASSQVGGFLAGEQFF. The CDR3 DNA is TGCGCCAGCAGCCAAGTTGGGGGGTTTCTAGCCGGAGAGCAGTTCTTC.

By sample fraction, this clone is medium-sized (0.01 to 0.1%). This chain connects TRBV6-5 to TRBJ2-1; D not resolved. The CDR3 has 13 amino acids. Trimming took 5 bases from V and 4 from J, leaving 9 bases between them. The germline gives CDR1 MNHEY, CDR2 SVGAGI. The CDR3 coding sequence is TGTGCCAGCAGTAACACCCCTTACAATGAGCAGTTCTTC. Its protein product is CASSNTPYNEQFF.

The chain has TRBV27 and TRBJ1-2; 7 bases map to TRBD1. V shed 6 bases and J 4 bases; nucleotides not matched to a gene: 8. The CDR3 has 14 residues. Germline V CDR1 and CDR2: MNHEY, SMNVEV (reference sequence). The CDR3 protein is CASRVTGSGYGYTF. The CDR3 coding sequence is TGTGCCAGCAGAGTGACAGGGTCGGGCTATGGCTACACCTTC.

Details on this clone: A junction end diverges from the germline sequence, so it may reflect a read error. The chain has TRBV28 and TRBJ2-1, with 10 bases fitting TRBD2. The germline V gene encodes CDR1 MDHEN and CDR2 SYDVKM. CDR3 length: 15 amino acids. Written as DNA, the CDR3 is TGTGCCATCAGTGGACTAGCGGTTATCCACAATGAGCAGTTCTTC. Protein product: CAISGLAVIHNEQFF.

The CDR3: CAAVVLRTDTQYF. The CDR3 coding sequence is TGTGCCGCCGTGGTACTCCGCACAGATACGCAGTATTTT. This chain connects TRBV30 to TRBJ2-3; no firm D call. This CDR3 contains 13 residues. Trimming shortened V by 8 bases and J by 1 base, and 13 bases separated the two germline ends. In germline, CDR1 is GTSNPN, CDR2 SVGIG (reference sequence).

The V call is TRBV6-5, the J call TRBJ1-5, with D possibly being TRBD1 (6 bases). V was trimmed by 3 bases and J by 7 bases, leaving 13 bases between them. This CDR3 is 14 amino acids long. Germline V gene sequence: CDR1 MNHEY, CDR2 SVGAGI. The DNA of the CDR3 is TGTGCCAGCAGTTATGCGGGGGGCGGCCAGCCCCAGCATTTT. Translated: CASSYAGGGQPQHF.

The chain joins TRBV7-9 to TRBJ2-7; no clear D. The CDR3 has 13 amino acids. The germline V gene encodes CDR1 SEHNR and CDR2 FQNEAQ (reference sequence). V dropped 2 bases and J dropped 1 base, with 6 bases sitting between them. CDR3 in DNA: TGTGCCAGCAGCTTACAGTCTTCCTACGAGCAGTACTTC. It specifies CASSLQSSYEQYF.

This chain uses TRBV27 with TRBJ2-1, with 8 bases lining up with TRBD1. The CDR3 is made up of 16 amino acids. V was pared by 5 bases and J by 4 bases, with 10 bases of the junction left unmatched. Germline CDR1 is MNHEY and CDR2 is SMNVEV (reference sequence). The CDR3 reads CASSLEGTGGYNEQFF. Here the CDR3 DNA reads TGTGCCAGCAGTCTTGAAGGGACAGGAGGGTACAATGAGCAGTTCTTC.

V usage is TRBV7-9 and J usage is TRBJ2-7; D not certain. Deletions cut 1 base from V and 0 bases from J, with 13 bases between. The CDR3 covers 16 residues. Germline values: CDR1 SEHNR, CDR2 FQNEAQ (reference sequence). The DNA of the CDR3 is TGTGCCAGCAGCTTAGTGGGCAGCCCGAACTCCTACGAGCAGTACTTC. Residues: CASSLVGSPNSYEQYF.

J is TRBJ2-5 and V is TRBV27, with 8 bases matching TRBD2. TRBJ2-7 matches the DNA end more closely, so the J call is doubtful. From germline, CDR1 is MNHEY and CDR2 SMNVEV (reference sequence). This CDR3 has 14 residues. The CDR3 DNA reads as TGTGCCAGCAGTTTTGGTCTAGCGGGCTACGAGCAGTACTTC. Protein product: CASSFGLAGYEQYF.

The chain links TRBV19 to TRBJ2-2; 7 bases are a match to TRBD2. From germline, CDR1 is LNHDA and CDR2 SQIVND (reference sequence). This CDR3 is built from 16 residues. J gave up 0 bases and V 9 bases, and 10 bases lay outside the gene matches. The CDR3 region is CASLPPGGSNTGELFF. The CDR3 coding sequence is TGTGCCAGCCTTCCCCCGGGGGGATCGAACACCGGGGAGCTGTTTTTT.

The rearrangement joins TRBV19 to TRBJ2-7; D uncertain. This CDR3 has 13 residues. Trimming shortened V by 3 bases and J by 4 bases, and 10 bases separated the two germline ends. Germline values: CDR1 LNHDA, CDR2 SQIVND (reference sequence). The CDR3 here is CASSIQPGYEQYF. The CDR3 nucleotides are TGTGCCAGTAGTATCCAGCCGGGTTACGAGCAGTACTTC.

This sequence joins TRBV10-3 and TRBJ1-6, with a weak D call TRBD1 (6 bases). V was shortened by 0 bases and J by 4 bases, with 7 bases between the two germline ends. The CDR3 has 15 amino acids. Looked up from germline, CDR1 is ENHRY and CDR2 is SYGVKD. CDR3 nucleotide sequence: TGTGCCATCAGTGAGTCGGGGGCGTATAATTCACCCCTCCACTTT. Protein: CAISESGAYNSPLHF.

This sequence joins TRBV27 and TRBJ2-7, with D maybe TRBD2 (6 bases). This CDR3 spans 14 amino acids. V was shortened by 4 bases and J by 5 bases, with 15 bases between the two germline ends. Germline CDR1 MNHEY, CDR2 SMNVEV (reference sequence). Here the CDR3 reads CASSSRRGGDEQYF. The DNA for the CDR3 is TGTGCCAGCAGTTCCCGCCGGGGCGGGGACGAGCAGTACTTC.

The rearrangement links TRBV19 to TRBJ2-7; TRBD1 aligns across 10 bases. V dropped 5 bases and J dropped 2; count of bases not matched to a gene: 6. Germline V CDR1 and CDR2: LNHDA, SQIVND (reference sequence). This CDR3 contains 15 residues. CDR3 amino acids: CASSPGTGVPYEQYF. CDR3 coding DNA: TGTGCCAGTAGTCCAGGGACAGGGGTTCCCTACGAGCAGTACTTC. The full variable domain, with the rest looked up from reference TRBV19 and TRBJ2-7, is DGGITQSPKYLFRKEGQNVTLSCEQNLNHDAMYWYRQDPGQGLRLIYYSQIVNDFQKGDIAEGYSVSREKKESFPLTVTSAQKNPTAFYLCASSPGTGVPYEQYFGPGTRLTVT.

This chain links TRBV4-3 with TRBJ2-1; 8 nucleotides agree with TRBD1. V trimming: 0 bases; J trimming: 2 bases; junction bases outside the gene matches: 9. The germline V gene has CDR1 LGHNA and CDR2 YSLEER. This CDR3 region has 18 residues. CDR3 coding DNA: TGCGCCAGCAGCCAAGAGGGGTCACAGGACAGGGCCTACAATGAGCAGTTCTTC. This codes for CASSQEGSQDRAYNEQFF.

This clone was recorded once. The chain combines TRBV19 with TRBJ2-3, with 8 bases that match TRBD1. CDR3 length: 19 residues. From germline, CDR1 is LNHDA and CDR2 SQIVND (reference sequence). The V gene end was trimmed by 1 base and the J gene end by 1 base; junction bases not matched to a gene: 13. The CDR3 DNA reads TGTGCCAGTAGTATAGGAAGGAGGCAGGGGGCGCGAGGCACAGATACGCAGTATTTT. This translates into CASSIGRRQGARGTDTQYF.

The rearrangement joins TRBV30 to TRBJ2-7; 8 positions agree with TRBD1. V trimming: 2 bases; J trimming: 5 bases; junction bases outside the gene matches: 5. CDR1 and CDR2 from the germline V gene are GTSNPN and SVGIG (reference sequence). The CDR3 spans 13 residues. CDR3 residues: CAWSMTGVHEQYF. CDR3 DNA: TGTGCCTGGAGTATGACAGGGGTCCACGAGCAGTACTTC.